A selection of T cell receptor beta chains follows, all from one sample in a study of cytomegalovirus exposure and HLA in healthy donors. Assay used: immunoSEQ multiplex PCR; TCRdb lists only in-frame clones, some missing. Its clone listing holds about 140,000 clones. The sequenced material came from PBMCs. Receptors were obtained from a woman aged 18-29 years in good health and CMV-seronegative. Both conserved end residues are part of each CDR3. A D gene is named only where the DNA matches it firmly.

j_call v_call d_call cdr3_aa
TRBJ2-1 TRBV9 TRBD2 CASSVGGSSGNEQFF
TRBJ1-2 TRBV6-5 NA CASSYDPGRYTF
TRBJ2-7 TRBV27 NA CASSPHPTGPRGYEQYF
TRBJ2-3 TRBV5-1 NA CASSLGPGTDTQYF
TRBJ2-2 TRBV18 TRBD1 CASSPGQGPGELFF
TRBJ1-2 TRBV5-1 NA CASSPGGVNYGYTF
TRBJ2-3 TRBV2 NA CASSERGDKEKGTDTQYF
TRBJ2-7 TRBV5-1 TRBD1 CASSLDRGRDEQYF
TRBJ1-2 TRBV12-5 TRBD1 CASGLGSDRGRIGYTF
TRBJ2-7 TRBV2 NA CASSARQGSYEQYF
TRBJ2-2 TRBV9 NA CASSVAQYGTTGGELFF
TRBJ2-5 TRBV11-3 NA CASSTGLGETQYF
TRBJ1-1 TRBV6-6 TRBD1 CASTEQGWYGTEAFF
TRBJ2-5 TRBV5-1 TRBD1 CASSFLSAGTGIRELETQYF
TRBJ1-1 TRBV10-3 NA CAISEGQGITEAFF
TRBJ1-3 TRBV6-5 NA CASSPSSGNTIYF
TRBJ2-5 TRBV6-1 TRBD1 CASSVIDFRQGARETQYF
TRBJ2-7 TRBV19 NA CASSTPGITYEQYF
TRBJ2-1 TRBV9 NA CASRARGGYEQFF
TRBJ2-5 TRBV7-6 TRBD1 CASSLEQGRETQYF
TRBJ2-1 TRBV5-1 NA CASSLAGDYSYNEQFF
TRBJ2-1 TRBV19 TRBD2 CASSPSWGLADLNEQFF
TRBJ1-1 TRBV7-7 NA CASSLQVGAEAFF
TRBJ2-7 TRBV6-5 TRBD2 CASSPLAGDYYEQYF
TRBJ2-1 TRBV13 TRBD2 CASSRGRPALNEQFF
NA TRBV2 TRBD2 CASRRGLSNYEQYF
TRBJ2-7 TRBV7-9 TRBD1 CASSSGQGGEQYF
TRBJ2-1 TRBV7-9 TRBD2 CASGGGPTSGSSYNEQFF
TRBJ2-1 TRBV6-5 NA CASSYSNRVPGNEQFF
TRBJ2-3 TRBV6-1 NA CASSEWGASTDTQYF
TRBJ2-1 TRBV7-2 TRBD2 CASSLGTSRSSYNEQFF
TRBJ2-7 TRBV5-1 TRBD1 CASRSGQGLTYEQYF
TRBJ1-2 TRBV19 TRBD1 CASAPDGTGNFYGYTF
TRBJ2-7 TRBV2 NA CASSARQGSYEQYF
TRBJ2-3 TRBV5-1 NA CASSLGLDALDTQYF
TRBJ2-3 TRBV4-3 TRBD2 CASSQDLPWVAGGPGGTDTQYF
TRBJ2-7 TRBV7-2 NA CASSLMRSEQYF
TRBJ2-7 TRBV7-2 NA CASSLVGRVAYEQYF
TRBJ2-7 TRBV11-3 NA CASSPQGGHEQYF
TRBJ1-4 TRBV5-1 NA CASSRGENEKLFF
TRBJ1-5 TRBV18 TRBD1 CASCPDGTGNNQPQHF